This T cell receptor beta chain was documented in a study of regulatory T cells in long-lasting Graves disease. At the level of the study: A definition of persistent Graves' disease required over 5 years of antithyroid drugs plus positive TSH receptor antibodies. General study results and limits: Among persistent patients, a larger number of public clonotypes were shared (about 2,700) than among newly diagnosed patients (about 1,000).

The ends were cut back, 3 bases at V and 10 bases at J, with 16 bases in the middle. Germline-derived CDR1 and CDR2 are DFQATT and SNEGSKA (reference sequence). The CDR3 is 14 amino acids. Sequencing libraries for TCR beta were prepared with iRepertoire HTBI primers and Arm-PCR of CDR3 regions. TCRdb ran MiXCR on the multiplex PCR reads and lists one entry per CDR3 protein. The table includes a few hundred thousand distinct CDR3 sequences, approximately 25% detected once. This clonotype has just a few counts. What it binds is unknown. The time point: persistent/refractory GD, antithyroid drugs over 5 years with positive TRAb. Researchers made the TCR library from RNA that was extracted from PBMCs.

This receptor was obtained from a woman between 35 and 50 years old with Graves disease. The V gene is TRBV20-1, the J gene TRBJ1-6; tentative D call: TRBD1 (6 bases). This specimen was peripheral blood mononuclear cells (PBMCs), taken when the disease was refractory, from a patient treated with antithyroid drugs. The CDR3 DNA is TGCAGTGCTAGCCCTGCCAGGGGTAGATCACCCCTCCACTTT. Its protein is CSASPARGRSPLHF.